This passage covers 32 T cell receptor beta chains from one sample sequenced in a study. TCRdb recomputed calls from the 5' RACE reads with MiXCR, one row per CDR3 protein. The sample lists roughly 44,000 distinct CDR3 sequences; 29% were seen once. The sequencing sample was made of memory CD4+ T cells sorted from a lymph node. Stated subset: memory CD4+ T cells, CD4+CD45RO+CD25-. These receptors all come from a female donor with breast cancer.

This clonotype was counted at least ten times. The rearrangement uses TRBV5-1 and TRBJ1-1, with 8 bases fitting TRBD1. Germline assignment: CDR1 SGHRS and CDR2 YFSETQ. CDR3 length: 13 residues. V dropped 3 bases and J dropped 7; count of bases not matched to a gene: 5. The CDR3 sequence: CASSSQGGLEAFF. Written as DNA, the CDR3 is TGCGCCAGCAGCTCACAGGGGGGCCTTGAAGCTTTCTTT.

As regards this clonotype: A single base separates this from a much larger clone, so it may be a read error. In this CDR3 the conserved last residue, phenylalanine or tryptophan, is missing, so a read error is likely. The chain is built from TRBV29-1 and TRBJ1-3, with D possibly being TRBD1 (6 bases). V shed 7 bases and J shed 4 bases, with 17 bases lying between them. The CDR3 runs 14 residues. Germline-derived CDR1 and CDR2 are SQVTM and ANQGSEA. Here the CDR3 reads CSGKEGGSGNTIYL. The CDR3 DNA is TGCAGCGGGAAGGAGGGGGGCTCCGGAAACACCATATATCTT.

The gene calls are TRBV7-6 and TRBJ2-3, with D unresolved. Deletions cut 6 bases from V and 2 bases from J, with 9 bases between. CDR3 length: 13 residues. CDR1 is SGHVS, CDR2 FNYEAQ, per germline. The CDR3 here is CASSARATDTQYF. CDR3 coding DNA: TGTGCCAGCAGTGCCCGGGCCACAGATACGCAGTATTTT.

The rearrangement links TRBV9 to TRBJ2-1; 10 positions agree with TRBD2. The J segment lost 9 bases and the V segment lost 3 bases, leaving 12 bases of the junction unmatched. The CDR3 extends over 16 amino acids. Germline CDR1 is SGDLS and CDR2 is YYNGEE. Here the CDR3 DNA reads TGTGCCAGCAGCGCCAAACTAGCGGGGATGATAGGTGAGCAGTTCTTC. Amino acids: CASSAKLAGMIGEQFF.

The chain combines TRBV9 with TRBJ1-6; D is possibly TRBD1 (6 bases). The CDR3 is 14 amino acids. The germline CDR1 and CDR2 sequences are SGDLS and YYNGEE. Trimming pared 4 bases from V and 9 bases from J, leaving 14 bases between. CDR3 residues: CASSRGGRTSPLHF. CDR3 nucleotides: TGTGCCAGCAGCCGGGGGGGGCGCACTTCACCCCTCCACTTT.

There are a few counts of this clonotype. The chain is built from TRBV29-1 and TRBJ2-2; 7 positions agree with TRBD2. This CDR3 comprises 15 residues. The V gene's germline CDR1 is SQVTM and CDR2 ANQGSEA. Trimming cost V 1 base and J 1 base; bases outside gene matches: 3. CDR3 residues: CSVEGREGNTGELFF. The CDR3 DNA follows: TGCAGCGTTGAAGGGAGGGAGGGGAACACCGGGGAGCTGTTTTTT.

This clonotype was counted only a few times. The chain's CDR3 is CASSQDPGGDSGRALLFF. CDR3 nucleotide sequence: TGTGCCAGCAGCCAAGATCCCGGCGGGGACAGCGGGAGGGCCTTACTATTCTTC. The chain recombines TRBV4-2 with TRBJ2-1, with 10 bases identical to TRBD2. Germline CDR1 reads LGHNA; CDR2 reads YNFKEQ. The CDR3 consists of 18 residues. V dropped 0 bases and J dropped 16; count of bases not matched to a gene: 21.

Judged by abundance, this clonotype is medium-sized. The DNA of the CDR3 is TGCGCCAGCAGCTTGGTGGCCCACTCCTACGAGCAGTACTTC. Protein product: CASSLVAHSYEQYF. The chain carries TRBV5-1 and TRBJ2-7; D uncertain. The germline V and J ends were trimmed by 0 bases and 0 bases, with 7 bases remaining between them. Germline V gene lookup returns CDR1 SGHRS and CDR2 YFSETQ. The CDR3 loop spans 14 amino acids.

Only a few counts were recorded for this clonotype. This sequence joins TRBV9 and TRBJ1-4; maybe TRBD1 (6 bases). Germline V CDR1 and CDR2: SGDLS, YYNGEE. V lost 0 bases to trimming and J lost 7 bases, with 13 bases between them. The CDR3 extends over 15 amino acids. The CDR3 spells CASSVDQGWSEKLFF. The CDR3 DNA sequence: TGTGCCAGCAGCGTAGATCAGGGGTGGAGTGAAAAACTGTTTTTT.

The genes are TRBV7-3 and TRBJ2-3; a weak D match, TRBD2 (6 bases). V dropped 4 bases and J dropped 6 bases, with 11 bases sitting between them. The CDR3 extends over 13 amino acids. Germline V gene sequence: CDR1 SGHTA, CDR2 FQGTGA. CDR3 bases: TGTGCCAGCAGCTCGGTAGCGGCCGATACGCAGTATTTT. Protein product: CASSSVAADTQYF.

This clonotype was observed once. This chain connects TRBV7-8 to TRBJ2-5; 7 nucleotides line up with TRBD1. The CDR3 runs to 13 residues. Germline values: CDR1 SGHVS, CDR2 FQNEAQ. V shed 3 bases and J 12 bases; nucleotides not matched to a gene: 10. The CDR3 nucleotides are TGTGCCAGCAGCTTGGGAAAACAGGGGTCCAAGTACTTC. This codes for CASSLGKQGSKYF.

This clonotype was found a few times. V usage is TRBV4-1 and J usage is TRBJ2-3, with TRBD2 identical over 10 bases. Trimming removed 4 bases from V and 4 bases from J; junction bases left unmatched: 8. The germline gives CDR1 MGHRA, CDR2 YSYEKL. The CDR3 is 16 residues long. The CDR3 region has the DNA TGCGCCAGCAGCCGCGGGGGACTAGCGAATCCAGATACGCAGTATTTT. It encodes CASSRGGLANPDTQYF.

V gene TRBV9 combines with J gene TRBJ1-5, with D possibly being TRBD1 (6 bases). V shed 0 bases and J shed 1 base, with 8 bases lying between them. This CDR3 has 15 amino acids. The germline V gene encodes CDR1 SGDLS and CDR2 YYNGEE. The CDR3 DNA sequence: TGTGCCAGCAGCGTAGGTGGGACAAGCAATCAGCCCCAGCATTTT. Amino acid sequence: CASSVGGTSNQPQHF.

The chain combines TRBV5-1 with TRBJ2-1; no clear D. Trimming removed 3 bases from V and 4 bases from J, with 8 bases in between. Germline V CDR1 and CDR2: SGHRS, YFSETQ. The CDR3 spans 13 residues. The CDR3 here is CASSSRNYNEQFF. The CDR3 bases are TGCGCCAGCAGCTCGAGGAATTACAATGAGCAGTTCTTC.

This clonotype was counted many times. The V call is TRBV28, the J call TRBJ2-7, with TRBD1 matching 8 bases. V lost 6 bases to trimming and J lost 3 bases; unmatched junction nucleotides: 4. The CDR3 runs to 13 residues. Per the germline V gene, CDR1 is MDHEN and CDR2 is SYDVKM. The CDR3 DNA reads TGTGCCAGCAGGCCGGGACAGGTCTACGAGCAGTACTTC. Translated: CASRPGQVYEQYF. The variable domain in full, completed from reference TRBV28 and TRBJ2-7, reads DVKVTQSSRYLVKRTGEKVFLECVQDMDHENMFWYRQDPGLGLRLIYFSYDVKMKEKGDIPEGYSVSREKKERFSLILESASTNQTSMYLCASRPGQVYEQYFGPGTRLTVT.

V is TRBV20-1 and J is TRBJ2-7; D unclear. Germline V lookup: CDR1 DFQATT, CDR2 SNEGSKA (reference sequence). This CDR3 is 14 amino acids long. Trimming stripped 3 bases from V and 0 bases from J, with 12 bases between. The CDR3 spells CSARVFESSYEQYF. CDR3 nucleotide sequence: TGCAGTGCTAGGGTATTCGAGAGCTCCTACGAGCAGTACTTC.

The chain couples TRBV6-1 to TRBJ2-2, with D maybe TRBD1 (6 bases). Trimming cost V 5 bases and J 3 bases, with 13 bases left between them. Germline assignment: CDR1 MNHNS and CDR2 SASEGT. The CDR3 contains 15 residues. CDR3 region: CASSLQGWDTGELFF. The CDR3 DNA is TGTGCCAGCAGTCTACAGGGATGGGACACCGGGGAGCTGTTTTTT.

This sequence joins TRBV6-5 and TRBJ2-2; D is unresolved. Germline CDR1 is MNHEY and CDR2 is SVGAGI. CDR3 length: 17 residues. V lost 2 bases and J lost 2, with 15 bases in between. CDR3 sequence (DNA): TGTGCCAGCAGTTACGGCCCTAGGCCCCTTAACACCGGGGAGCTGTTTTTT. The encoded protein is CASSYGPRPLNTGELFF.

This clonotype was seen only a few times. The chain uses TRBV7-9 and TRBJ2-7; D is ambiguous. Germline CDR1 SEHNR, CDR2 FQNEAQ (reference sequence). The V and J ends lost 5 bases and 4 bases respectively, with 21 bases between them. CDR3 length equals 16 residues. The CDR3 spells CASSPLDPREPYEQYF. DNA for the CDR3: TGTGCCAGCAGCCCTCTGGACCCAAGGGAACCATACGAGCAGTACTTC.

This clonotype was seen more than once but under ten times. The chain is built from TRBV9 and TRBJ2-1; possible D gene TRBD1, 5 bases. Trimming pared 0 bases from V and 9 bases from J, leaving 13 bases between. The CDR3 runs to 14 residues. CDR1 SGDLS and CDR2 YYNGEE come from the germline V gene. CDR3 sequence reads: CASSVAYRGSEQFF. Written as DNA, the CDR3 is TGTGCCAGCAGCGTAGCGTATAGGGGAAGTGAGCAGTTCTTC.

CDR3 region: CASSQDMKGKLFF. DNA of the CDR3: TGTGCCAGCAGCCAAGATATGAAGGGAAAACTGTTTTTT. The gene calls are TRBV4-2 and TRBJ1-4; D unclear. Germline values: CDR1 LGHNA, CDR2 YNFKEQ. V lost 0 bases and J 10 bases, leaving 9 bases between the germline ends. CDR3 size: 13 residues.

Only one count was recorded for this clonotype. This rearrangement joins TRBV12-3 or TRBV12-4 to TRBJ2-5, with 8 bases lining up with TRBD2. Unmatched junction bases numbered 8, after V lost 6 bases and J lost 5 bases. The CDR3 is 14 amino acids. CDR3 loop: CASSTGGLRETQYF. In DNA, the CDR3 is TGTGCCAGCAGCACGGGGGGGTTAAGGGAGACCCAGTACTTC.

The rearrangement links TRBV6-1 to TRBJ2-1, with 11 bases identical to TRBD2. The CDR3 has 17 amino acids. V shed 6 bases, J shed 6 bases, and the junction held 13 bases outside the gene matches. From germline, CDR1 is MNHNS and CDR2 SASEGT. This chain's CDR3 is CASSARKSGLAGNEQFF. The DNA of the CDR3 is TGTGCCAGCAGCGCCCGTAAGTCCGGACTAGCGGGCAATGAGCAGTTCTTC.

The chain couples TRBV2 to TRBJ1-1; tentative D call: TRBD1 (5 bases). Germline loops: CDR1 SNHLY, CDR2 FYNNEI. This CDR3 comprises 14 residues. Trimming took off 6 bases at V and 0 bases at J, with 11 bases between the two ends. In DNA form, the CDR3 reads TGTGCCAGCAGCCAGGGACGCCTGAACACTGAAGCTTTCTTT. Amino acid sequence: CASSQGRLNTEAFF.

As for this clonotype: The junction shows a germline mismatch at one end, possibly a read error. The V and J genes are TRBV4-1 and TRBJ2-7; D gene ambiguous. The CDR3 contains 16 residues. CDR1 is MGHRA and CDR2 is YSYEKL in the germline V gene. Here the CDR3 DNA reads TGCGCCAGCGCCGTTAAAGTGGCATCTAAAACCTACGAGCGGTACTTC. Protein sequence: CASAVKVASKTYERYF.

V and J are TRBV6-5 and TRBJ2-5, with 7 positions matching TRBD1. After removal of 6 bases from V and 5 bases from J, the junction contained 12 bases not matched to a gene. This CDR3 is built from 15 residues. The germline gives CDR1 MNHEY, CDR2 SVGAGI. CDR3 sequence reads: CASSTRGQRIETQYF. CDR3 nucleotides: TGTGCCAGCAGCACCCGGGGACAGCGGATTGAGACCCAGTACTTC.

A few counts support this clonotype. This chain connects TRBV5-1 to TRBJ2-5; weak D call: TRBD1 (5 bases). Germline assignment: CDR1 SGHRS and CDR2 YFSETQ. The CDR3 is 15 residues long. V shed 0 bases and J shed 5 bases, with 14 bases lying between them. The CDR3 DNA sequence: TGCGCCAGCAGCTTGGAAGGGGCGCTGACGGAGACCCAGTACTTC. Residues: CASSLEGALTETQYF.

Turning to this clonotype: The final CDR3 position lacks the conserved phenylalanine or tryptophan, pointing to a likely read error. The chain combines TRBV11-2 with TRBJ2-1, with D possibly matching TRBD2 (6 bases). Germline CDR1 is SGHAT and CDR2 is FQNNGV. CDR3 length: 15 amino acids. Trimming stripped 0 bases from V and 3 bases from J, with 9 bases between. The chain's CDR3 is CASSLDRGNYNEQFL. CDR3 nucleotides: TGTGCCAGCAGCTTAGACCGGGGGAACTACAATGAGCAGTTCCTC.

This clonotype is medium-sized by share. The V and J genes are TRBV12-3 or TRBV12-4 and TRBJ1-5; 8 nucleotides align to TRBD1. V lost 6 bases, J lost 1 base, and 8 bases stayed unmatched. The CDR3 spans 16 residues. CDR3 loop: CASREQTGVSNQPQHF. CDR3 bases: TGTGCCAGCAGAGAACAGACAGGGGTGAGCAATCAGCCCCAGCATTTT.

The chain links TRBV12-3 or TRBV12-4 to TRBJ2-1, with D possibly TRBD1 on 6 matching bases. Deletions cut 6 bases from V and 6 bases from J, with 18 bases between. The CDR3 covers 15 residues. CDR3: CASRTTGNRGNEQFF. The CDR3 bases are TGTGCCAGCAGGACTACAGGGAATCGGGGCAATGAGCAGTTCTTC.

The V gene is TRBV20-1, the J gene TRBJ2-3, with 12 bases aligning to TRBD2. The junction had 0 bases not matched to a gene; V was cut back by 1 base and J by 4 bases. Per the germline V gene, CDR1 is DFQATT and CDR2 is SNEGSKA (reference sequence). This CDR3 has 14 residues. CDR3 DNA sequence: TGCAGTGCTAGAGCTAGCGGGAGGGCAGATACGCAGTATTTT. It specifies CSARASGRADTQYF.

The table lists this clonotype with a few counts. The chain is built from TRBV4-1 and TRBJ1-5; D is unresolved. Germline V gene lookup returns CDR1 MGHRA and CDR2 YSYEKL. V was pared by 0 bases and J by 1 base, with 10 bases between. This CDR3 is 16 amino acids long. The chain's CDR3 is CASSQDQGLSNQPQHF. In DNA, the CDR3 is TGCGCCAGCAGCCAAGATCAAGGGTTGAGCAATCAGCCCCAGCATTTT.